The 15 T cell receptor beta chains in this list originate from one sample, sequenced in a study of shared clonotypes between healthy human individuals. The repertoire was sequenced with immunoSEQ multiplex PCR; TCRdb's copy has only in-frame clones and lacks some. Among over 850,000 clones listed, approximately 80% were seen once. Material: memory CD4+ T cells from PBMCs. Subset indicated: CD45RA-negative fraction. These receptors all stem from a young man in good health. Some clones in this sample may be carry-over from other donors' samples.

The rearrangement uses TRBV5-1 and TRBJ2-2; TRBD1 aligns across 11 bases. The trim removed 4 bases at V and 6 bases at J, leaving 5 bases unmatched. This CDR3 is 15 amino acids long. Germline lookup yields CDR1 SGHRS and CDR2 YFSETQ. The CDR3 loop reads CASSLRGQGAGELFF. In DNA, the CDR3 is TGCGCCAGCAGCCTGAGGGGACAGGGGGCCGGGGAGCTGTTTTTT.

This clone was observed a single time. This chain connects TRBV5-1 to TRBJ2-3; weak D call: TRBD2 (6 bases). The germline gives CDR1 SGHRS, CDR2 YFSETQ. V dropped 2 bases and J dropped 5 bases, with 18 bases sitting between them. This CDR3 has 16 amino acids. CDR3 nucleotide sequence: TGCGCCAGCAGCTTTCTCGGGAGCGTTCCCCAAGATACGCAGTATTTT. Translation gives CASSFLGSVPQDTQYF.

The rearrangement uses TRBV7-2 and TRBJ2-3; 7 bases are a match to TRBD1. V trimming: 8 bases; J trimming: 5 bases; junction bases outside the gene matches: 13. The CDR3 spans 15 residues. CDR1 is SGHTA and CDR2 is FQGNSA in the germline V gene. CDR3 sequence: CASPGTAKEKDTQYF. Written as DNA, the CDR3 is TGTGCCAGCCCTGGGACAGCGAAAGAGAAAGATACGCAGTATTTT. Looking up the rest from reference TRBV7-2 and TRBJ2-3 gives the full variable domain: GAGVSQSPSNKVTEKGKDVELRCDPISGHTALYWYRQSLGQGLEFLIYFQGNSAPDKSGLPSDRFSAERTGGSVSTLTIQRTQQEDSAVYLCASPGTAKEKDTQYFGPGTRLTVL.

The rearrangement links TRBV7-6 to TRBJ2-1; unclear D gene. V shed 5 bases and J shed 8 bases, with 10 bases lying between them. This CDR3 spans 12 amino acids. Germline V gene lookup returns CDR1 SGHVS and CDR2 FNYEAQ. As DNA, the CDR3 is TGTGCCAGCAGCAATCCCGAAGATGAGCAGTTCTTC. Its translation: CASSNPEDEQFF.

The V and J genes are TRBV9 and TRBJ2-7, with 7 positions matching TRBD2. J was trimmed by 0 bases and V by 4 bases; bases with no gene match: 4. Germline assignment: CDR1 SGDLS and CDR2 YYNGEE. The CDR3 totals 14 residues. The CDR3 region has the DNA TGTGCCAGCAGCCCCCGGACTAGCTCCTACGAGCAGTACTTC. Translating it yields CASSPRTSSYEQYF.

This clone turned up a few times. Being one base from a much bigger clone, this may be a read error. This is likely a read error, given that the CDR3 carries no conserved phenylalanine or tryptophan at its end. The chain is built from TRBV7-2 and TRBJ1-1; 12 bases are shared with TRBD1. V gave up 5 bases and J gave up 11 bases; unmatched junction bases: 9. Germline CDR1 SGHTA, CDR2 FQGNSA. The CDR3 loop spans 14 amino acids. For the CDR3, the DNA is TGTGCCAGCAGCCCGCCGGGACAGGGGGCCGGCGCTTTCCTT. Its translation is CASSPPGQGAGAFL.

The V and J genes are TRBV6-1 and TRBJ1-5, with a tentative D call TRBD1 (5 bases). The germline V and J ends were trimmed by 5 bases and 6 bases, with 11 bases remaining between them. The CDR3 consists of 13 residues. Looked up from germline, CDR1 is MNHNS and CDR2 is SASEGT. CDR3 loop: CASSIGGGQPQHF. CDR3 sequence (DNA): TGTGCCAGCAGTATCGGGGGTGGTCAGCCCCAGCATTTT.

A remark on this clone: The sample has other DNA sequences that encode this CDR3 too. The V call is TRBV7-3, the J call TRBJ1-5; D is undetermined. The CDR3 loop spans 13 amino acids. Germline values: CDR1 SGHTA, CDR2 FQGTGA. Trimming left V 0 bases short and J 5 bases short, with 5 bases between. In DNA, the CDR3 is TGTGCCAGCAGCTTAACTAGGGATCAGCCCCAGCATTTT. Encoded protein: CASSLTRDQPQHF. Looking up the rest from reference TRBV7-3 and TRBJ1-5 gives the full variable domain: GAGVSQTPSNKVTEKGKYVELRCDPISGHTALYWYRQSLGQGPEFLIYFQGTGAADDSGLPNDRFFAVRPEGSVSTLKIQRTERGDSAVYLCASSLTRDQPQHFGDGTRLSIL.

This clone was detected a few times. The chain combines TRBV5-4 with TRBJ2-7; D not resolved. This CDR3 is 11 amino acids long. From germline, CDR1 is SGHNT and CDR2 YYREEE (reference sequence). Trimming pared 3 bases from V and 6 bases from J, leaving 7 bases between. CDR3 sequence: CASSSRREQYF. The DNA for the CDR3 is TGTGCCAGCAGCTCCAGACGCGAGCAGTACTTC.

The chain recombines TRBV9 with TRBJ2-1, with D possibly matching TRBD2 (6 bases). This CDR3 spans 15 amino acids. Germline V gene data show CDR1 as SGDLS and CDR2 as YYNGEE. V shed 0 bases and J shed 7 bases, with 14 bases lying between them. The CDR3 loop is CASSVGPGEGNEQFF. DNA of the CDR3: TGTGCCAGCAGCGTAGGGCCGGGAGAAGGGAATGAGCAGTTCTTC.

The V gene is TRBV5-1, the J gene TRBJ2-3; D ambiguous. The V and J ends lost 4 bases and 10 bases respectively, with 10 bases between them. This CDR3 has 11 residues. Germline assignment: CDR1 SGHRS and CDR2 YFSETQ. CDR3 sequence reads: CASSQLKSQYF. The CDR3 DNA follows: TGCGCCAGCAGCCAATTAAAATCGCAGTATTTT. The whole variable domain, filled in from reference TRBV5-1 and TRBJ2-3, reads KAGVTQTPRYLIKTRGQQVTLSCSPISGHRSVSWYQQTPGQGLQFLFEYFSETQRNKGNFPGRFSGRQFSNSRSEMNVSTLELGDSALYLCASSQLKSQYFGPGTRLTVL.

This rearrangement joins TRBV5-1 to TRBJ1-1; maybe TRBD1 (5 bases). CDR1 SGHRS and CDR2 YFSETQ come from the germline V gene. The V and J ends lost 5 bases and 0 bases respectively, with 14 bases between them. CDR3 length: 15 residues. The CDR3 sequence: CASRKPGRMNTEAFF. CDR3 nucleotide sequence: TGCGCCAGCAGGAAACCGGGGCGCATGAACACTGAAGCTTTCTTT.

CDR3 residues: CASSLQGIMNTEAFF. The CDR3 DNA reads as TGTGCCAGCAGTTTACAGGGAATCATGAACACTGAAGCTTTCTTT. This chain links TRBV28 with TRBJ1-1, with a tentative D call TRBD1 (5 bases). Germline-derived CDR1 and CDR2 are MDHEN and SYDVKM. V lost 2 bases and J lost 0, with 10 bases in between. The CDR3 totals 15 residues.

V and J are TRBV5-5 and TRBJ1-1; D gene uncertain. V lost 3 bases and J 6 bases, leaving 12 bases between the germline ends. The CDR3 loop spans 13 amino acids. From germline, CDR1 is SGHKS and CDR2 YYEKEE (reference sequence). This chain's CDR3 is CASSYSGRAEAFF. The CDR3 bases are TGTGCCAGCAGCTATAGCGGACGTGCTGAAGCTTTCTTT.

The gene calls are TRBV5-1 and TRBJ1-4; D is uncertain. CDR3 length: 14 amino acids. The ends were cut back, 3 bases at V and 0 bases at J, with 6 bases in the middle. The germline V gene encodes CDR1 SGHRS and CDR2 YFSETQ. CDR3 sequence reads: CASSSTPTNEKLFF. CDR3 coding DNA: TGCGCCAGCAGCTCTACACCAACTAATGAAAAACTGTTTTTT.